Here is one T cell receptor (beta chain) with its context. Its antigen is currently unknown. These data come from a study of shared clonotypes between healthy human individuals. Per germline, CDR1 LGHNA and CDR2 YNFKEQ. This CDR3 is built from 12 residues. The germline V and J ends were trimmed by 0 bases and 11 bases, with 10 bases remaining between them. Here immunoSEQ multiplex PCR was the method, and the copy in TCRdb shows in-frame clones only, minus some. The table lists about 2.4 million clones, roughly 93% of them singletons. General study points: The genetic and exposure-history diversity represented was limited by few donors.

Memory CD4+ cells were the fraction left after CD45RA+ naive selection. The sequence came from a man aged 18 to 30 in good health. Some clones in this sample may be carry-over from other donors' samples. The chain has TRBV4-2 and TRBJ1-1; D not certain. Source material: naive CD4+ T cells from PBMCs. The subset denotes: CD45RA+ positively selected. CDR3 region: CASSQERGSAFF. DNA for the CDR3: TGTGCCAGCAGCCAAGAACGAGGCTCGGCTTTCTTT.